The 10 T cell receptor beta chains below come from one sample, sequenced in a study of blood T cell repertoires in COVID-19. Clones were read by immunoSEQ multiplex PCR, and TCRdb kept only the in-frame ones, dropping some. The sample holds 70,000 to 90,000 clones, around 88% seen once. Sequenced input: PBMCs or T cells enriched from blood (not recorded which). These receptor sequences come from a woman between 45 and 65 years old with acute COVID-19.

This clone came up once. The chain recombines TRBV5-1 with TRBJ2-5; D possibly corresponds to TRBD1 (5 bases). This CDR3 comprises 15 residues. Trimming shortened V by 2 bases and J by 5 bases, and 16 bases separated the two germline ends. Per the germline V gene, CDR1 is SGHRS and CDR2 is YFSETQ. The CDR3 reads CASSFGPDSGETQYF. CDR3 in DNA: TGCGCCAGCAGCTTCGGGCCCGACAGTGGGGAGACCCAGTACTTC.

This chain uses TRBV28 with TRBJ1-4; D possibly corresponds to TRBD1 (5 bases). Germline values: CDR1 MDHEN, CDR2 SYDVKM. This CDR3 has 14 residues. Between the trimmed V and J ends, which lost 4 bases and 0 bases, there was a span of 6 bases. The CDR3 coding sequence is TGTGCCAGCAGTTCGACAGCAACTAATGAAAAACTGTTTTTT. It is translated as CASSSTATNEKLFF.

The chain uses TRBV3-1 (or the pseudogene TRBV3-2) and TRBJ2-7, with 14 positions matching TRBD2. CDR1 and CDR2 from the germline V gene are LGHDT and YNNKEL (reference sequence). CDR3 length equals 16 residues. V dropped 4 bases and J dropped 4; count of bases not matched to a gene: 6. The CDR3 region has the DNA TGTGCCAGCAGCCGCCGGGGGACTAGCGGGAGTTACGAGCAGTACTTC. Translated: CASSRRGTSGSYEQYF.

This clone was counted only a few times. This chain connects TRBV27 to TRBJ2-7; 7 nucleotides line up with TRBD2. CDR3 length: 14 amino acids. After removal of 3 bases from V and 0 bases from J, the junction contained 2 bases not matched to a gene. From germline, CDR1 is MNHEY and CDR2 SMNVEV (reference sequence). The CDR3 region is CASSFGGSSYEQYF. The CDR3 DNA reads TGTGCCAGCAGTTTCGGGGGGAGCTCCTACGAGCAGTACTTC.

This clone was picked up a small number of times. The CDR3 loop reads CASSLGGTGNTYEQYF. In DNA, the CDR3 is TGTGCCAGCAGCTTAGGGGGGACAGGGAATACCTACGAGCAGTACTTC. The chain combines TRBV7-9 with TRBJ2-7, with 9 bases aligning to TRBD1. Germline CDR1 SEHNR, CDR2 FQNEAQ (reference sequence). CDR3 length: 16 residues. J gave up 2 bases and V 1 base, and 6 bases lay outside the gene matches.

The V call is TRBV4-1, the J call TRBJ2-1; D may be TRBD2 (6 bases). The V gene lost 4 bases and the J gene lost 3 bases, with 16 bases spanning the gap. The CDR3 loop spans 16 amino acids. The germline gives CDR1 MGHRA, CDR2 YSYEKL. The CDR3 DNA reads as TGCGCCAGCAGCCCATTGGGGAGGAGGGGCTACAATGAGCAGTTCTTC. It translates to CASSPLGRRGYNEQFF.

This chain connects TRBV19 to TRBJ1-1, with D unresolved. Germline V lookup: CDR1 LNHDA, CDR2 SQIVND (reference sequence). The CDR3 totals 13 residues. The V gene lost 5 bases and the J gene lost 2 bases, with 9 bases spanning the gap. CDR3 DNA sequence: TGTGCCAGTAGTGTCACATCCAACACTGAAGCTTTCTTT. It codes for CASSVTSNTEAFF.

J is TRBJ1-3 and V is TRBV11-2; no definite D call. Germline assignment: CDR1 SGHAT and CDR2 FQNNGV. Trimming took off 1 base at V and 4 bases at J, with 11 bases between the two ends. The length of the CDR3 is 15 residues. CDR3 protein: CASSLVSLGGNTIYF. In DNA form, the CDR3 reads TGTGCCAGCAGCTTAGTTTCCCTAGGAGGAAACACCATATATTTT.

Concerning this clone itself: Germline is not matched at one junction end, which may reflect a read error. The rearrangement joins TRBV9 to TRBJ1-6, with TRBD1 identical over 10 bases. CDR1 SGDLS and CDR2 YYNGEE come from the germline V gene. This CDR3 has 21 residues. The CDR3 spells CASSVVEGGQGPSDRNSPLHF. The DNA of the CDR3 is TGTGCCAGCAGTGTAGTAGAGGGGGGACAGGGGCCCAGCGATCGCAATTCACCCCTCCACTTT. Filled out from reference TRBV9 and TRBJ1-6, the complete variable domain reads DSGVTQTPKHLITATGQRVTLRCSPRSGDLSVYWYQQSLDQGLQFLIQYYNGEERAKGNILERFSAQQFPDLHSELNLSSLELGDSALYFCASSVVEGGQGPSDRNSPLHFGNGTRLTVT.

V is TRBV30 and J is TRBJ1-1; 9 bases are a match to TRBD1. The germline gives CDR1 GTSNPN, CDR2 SVGIG (reference sequence). Trimming removed 4 bases from V and 3 bases from J; junction bases left unmatched: 3. The CDR3 loop spans 13 amino acids. The DNA for the CDR3 is TGTGCCTGGAACGGACAGGGGTACACTGAAGCTTTCTTT. This codes for CAWNGQGYTEAFF. Full variable domain (rest looked up from reference TRBV30 and TRBJ1-1): SQTIHQWPATLVQPVGSPLSLECTVEGTSNPNLYWYRQAAGRGLQLLFYSVGIGQISSEVPQNLSASRPQDRQFILSSKKLLLSDSGFYLCAWNGQGYTEAFFGQGTRLTVV.